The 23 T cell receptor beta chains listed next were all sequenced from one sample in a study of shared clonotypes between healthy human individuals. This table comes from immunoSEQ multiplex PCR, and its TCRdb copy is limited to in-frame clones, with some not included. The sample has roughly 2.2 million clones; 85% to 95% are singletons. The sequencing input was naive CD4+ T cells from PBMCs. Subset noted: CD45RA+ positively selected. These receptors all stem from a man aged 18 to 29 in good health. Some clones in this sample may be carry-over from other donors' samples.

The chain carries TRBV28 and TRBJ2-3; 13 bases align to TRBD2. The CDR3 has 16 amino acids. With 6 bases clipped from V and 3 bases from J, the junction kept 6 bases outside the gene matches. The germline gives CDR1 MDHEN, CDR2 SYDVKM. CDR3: CASSPTLAGGTDTQYF. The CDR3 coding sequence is TGTGCCAGCAGCCCGACACTAGCGGGAGGGACAGATACGCAGTATTTT.

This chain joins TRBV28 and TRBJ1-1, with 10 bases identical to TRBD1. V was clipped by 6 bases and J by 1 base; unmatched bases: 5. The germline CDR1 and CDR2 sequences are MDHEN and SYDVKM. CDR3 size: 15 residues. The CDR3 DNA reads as TGTGCCAGCAGACTGACAGGGGGCGAGAACACTGAAGCTTTCTTT. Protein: CASRLTGGENTEAFF.

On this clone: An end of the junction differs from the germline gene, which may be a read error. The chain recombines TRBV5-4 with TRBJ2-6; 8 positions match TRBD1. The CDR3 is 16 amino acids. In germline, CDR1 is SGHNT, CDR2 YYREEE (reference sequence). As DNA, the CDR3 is TGTGCCAGCAGTTTGGACAGGGCCTCTGGGGCCAACGTCCTGACTTTC. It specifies CASSLDRASGANVLTF.

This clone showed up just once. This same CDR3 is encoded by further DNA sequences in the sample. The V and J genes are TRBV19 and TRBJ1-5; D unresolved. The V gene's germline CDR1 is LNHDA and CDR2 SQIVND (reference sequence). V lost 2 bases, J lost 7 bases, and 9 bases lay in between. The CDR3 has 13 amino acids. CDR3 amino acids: CASSIREFQPQHF. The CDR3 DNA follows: TGTGCCAGTAGTATAAGGGAATTCCAGCCCCAGCATTTT. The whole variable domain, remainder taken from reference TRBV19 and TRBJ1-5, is DGGITQSPKYLFRKEGQNVTLSCEQNLNHDAMYWYRQDPGQGLRLIYYSQIVNDFQKGDIAEGYSVSREKKESFPLTVTSAQKNPTAFYLCASSIREFQPQHFGDGTRLSIL.

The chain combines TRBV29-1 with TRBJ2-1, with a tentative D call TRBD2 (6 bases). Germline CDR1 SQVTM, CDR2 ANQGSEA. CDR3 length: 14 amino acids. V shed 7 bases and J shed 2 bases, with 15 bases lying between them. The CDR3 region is CSALLGSTYNEQFF. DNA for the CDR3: TGCAGCGCACTACTCGGGAGCACCTACAATGAGCAGTTCTTC.

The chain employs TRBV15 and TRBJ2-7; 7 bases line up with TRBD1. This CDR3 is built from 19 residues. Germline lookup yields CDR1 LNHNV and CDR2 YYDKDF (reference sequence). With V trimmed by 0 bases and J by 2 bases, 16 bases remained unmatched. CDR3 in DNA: TGTGCCACCAGCAGAGATCTGACAGGGAGAGGACGCCCTACCTACGAGCAGTACTTC. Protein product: CATSRDLTGRGRPTYEQYF.

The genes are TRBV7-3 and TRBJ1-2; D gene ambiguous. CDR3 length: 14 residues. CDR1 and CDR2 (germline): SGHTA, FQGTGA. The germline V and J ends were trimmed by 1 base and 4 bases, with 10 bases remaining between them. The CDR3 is CASSLNWAGYGYTF. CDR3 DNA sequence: TGTGCCAGCAGCTTAAACTGGGCGGGCTATGGCTACACCTTC. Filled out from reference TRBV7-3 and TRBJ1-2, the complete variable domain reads GAGVSQTPSNKVTEKGKYVELRCDPISGHTALYWYRQSLGQGPEFLIYFQGTGAADDSGLPNDRFFAVRPEGSVSTLKIQRTERGDSAVYLCASSLNWAGYGYTFGSGTRLTVV.

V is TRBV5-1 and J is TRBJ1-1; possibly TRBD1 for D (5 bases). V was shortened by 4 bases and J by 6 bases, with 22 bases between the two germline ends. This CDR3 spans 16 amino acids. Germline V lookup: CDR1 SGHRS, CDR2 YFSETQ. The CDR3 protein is CASSPGSLLMRAEAFF. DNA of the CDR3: TGCGCCAGCAGCCCAGGGTCCCTACTTATGCGGGCTGAAGCTTTCTTT.

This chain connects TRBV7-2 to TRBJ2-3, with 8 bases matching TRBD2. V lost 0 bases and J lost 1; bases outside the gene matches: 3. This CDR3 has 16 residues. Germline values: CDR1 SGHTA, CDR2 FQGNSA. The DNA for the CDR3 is TGTGCCAGCAGCTTAGCAGCCGGGAGGGGCACAGATACGCAGTATTTT. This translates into CASSLAAGRGTDTQYF.

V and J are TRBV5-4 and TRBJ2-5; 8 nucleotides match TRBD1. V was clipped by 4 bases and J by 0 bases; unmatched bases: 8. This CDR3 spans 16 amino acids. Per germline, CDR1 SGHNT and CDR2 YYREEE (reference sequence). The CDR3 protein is CASSLDRVYNQETQYF. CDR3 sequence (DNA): TGTGCCAGCAGCCTGGACAGGGTGTATAACCAAGAGACCCAGTACTTC.

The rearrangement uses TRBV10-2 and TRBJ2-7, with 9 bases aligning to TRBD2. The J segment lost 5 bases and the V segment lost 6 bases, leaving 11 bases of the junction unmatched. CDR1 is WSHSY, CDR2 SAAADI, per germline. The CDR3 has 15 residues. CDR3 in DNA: TGCGCCAGCAGGGCGGGAGGGCCTTATAGCCACGAGCAGTACTTC. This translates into CASRAGGPYSHEQYF.

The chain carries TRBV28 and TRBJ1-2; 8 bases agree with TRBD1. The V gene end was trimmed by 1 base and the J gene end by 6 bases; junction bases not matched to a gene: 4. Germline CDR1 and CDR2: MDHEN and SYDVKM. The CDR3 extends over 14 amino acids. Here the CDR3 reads CASSLSRGPHGYTF. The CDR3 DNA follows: TGTGCCAGCAGTTTATCCAGGGGGCCTCATGGCTACACCTTC.

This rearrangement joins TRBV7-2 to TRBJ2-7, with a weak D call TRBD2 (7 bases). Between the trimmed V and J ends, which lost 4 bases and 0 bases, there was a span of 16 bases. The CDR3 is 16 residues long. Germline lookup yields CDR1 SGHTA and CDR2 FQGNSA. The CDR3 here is CASSSRGGGSSYEQYF. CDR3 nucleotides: TGTGCCAGCAGCTCCAGAGGGGGAGGGAGCTCCTACGAGCAGTACTTC.

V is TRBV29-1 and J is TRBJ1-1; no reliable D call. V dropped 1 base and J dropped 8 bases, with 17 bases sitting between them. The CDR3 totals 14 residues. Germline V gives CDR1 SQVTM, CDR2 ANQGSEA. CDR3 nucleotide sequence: TGCAGCGTTGAAGCCGGTCCCGGAATGGGGGAAGCTTTCTTT. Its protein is CSVEAGPGMGEAFF.

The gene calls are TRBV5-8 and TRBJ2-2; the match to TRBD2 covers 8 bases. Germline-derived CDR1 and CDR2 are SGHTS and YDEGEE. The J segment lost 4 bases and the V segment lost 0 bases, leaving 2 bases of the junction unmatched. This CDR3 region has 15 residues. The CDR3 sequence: CASSLGGRTTGELFF. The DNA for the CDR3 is TGTGCCAGCAGCTTGGGCGGGAGGACCACCGGGGAGCTGTTTTTT. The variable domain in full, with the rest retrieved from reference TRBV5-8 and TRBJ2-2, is EAGVTQSPTHLIKTRGQQATLRCSPISGHTSVYWYQQALGLGLQFLLWYDEGEERNRGNFPPRFSGRQFPNYSSELNVNALELEDSALYLCASSLGGRTTGELFFGEGSRLTVL.

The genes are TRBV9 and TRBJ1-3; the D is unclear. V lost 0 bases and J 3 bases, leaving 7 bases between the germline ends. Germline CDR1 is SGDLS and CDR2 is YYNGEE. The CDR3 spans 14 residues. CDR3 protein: CASSVDKFGNTIYF. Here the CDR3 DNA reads TGTGCCAGCAGCGTAGATAAGTTTGGAAACACCATATATTTT.

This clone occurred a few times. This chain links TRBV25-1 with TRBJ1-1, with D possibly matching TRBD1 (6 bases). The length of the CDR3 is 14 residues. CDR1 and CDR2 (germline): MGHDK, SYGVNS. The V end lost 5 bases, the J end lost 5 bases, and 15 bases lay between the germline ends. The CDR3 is CASSLSGAITEAFF. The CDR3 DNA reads TGTGCCAGCAGTCTGTCGGGGGCCATAACTGAAGCTTTCTTT.

In DNA form, the CDR3 reads TGTGCCAGCAGCGTAACCCACAGCTCCTACAATGAGCAGTTCTTC. Translated: CASSVTHSSYNEQFF. V usage is TRBV9 and J usage is TRBJ2-1; D remains ambiguous. Germline CDR1 SGDLS, CDR2 YYNGEE. V was trimmed by 1 base and J by 0 bases, leaving 8 bases between them. The length of the CDR3 is 15 residues. Full variable domain (missing parts from reference TRBV9 and TRBJ2-1): DSGVTQTPKHLITATGQRVTLRCSPRSGDLSVYWYQQSLDQGLQFLIQYYNGEERAKGNILERFSAQQFPDLHSELNLSSLELGDSALYFCASSVTHSSYNEQFFGPGTRLTVL.

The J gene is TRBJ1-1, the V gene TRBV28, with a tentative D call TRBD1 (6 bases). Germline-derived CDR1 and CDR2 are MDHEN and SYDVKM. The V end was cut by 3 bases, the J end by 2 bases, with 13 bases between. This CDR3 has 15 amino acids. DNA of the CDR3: TGTGCCAGCAGTTTCCCCGGGACAACAAACACTGAAGCTTTCTTT. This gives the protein CASSFPGTTNTEAFF.

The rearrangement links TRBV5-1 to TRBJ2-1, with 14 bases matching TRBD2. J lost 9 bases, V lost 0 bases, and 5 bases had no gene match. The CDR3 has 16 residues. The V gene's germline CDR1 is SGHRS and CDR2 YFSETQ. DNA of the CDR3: TGCGCCAGCAGCTTGGCGGGACTAGCGGGAGTGGTTGAGCAGTTCTTC. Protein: CASSLAGLAGVVEQFF.

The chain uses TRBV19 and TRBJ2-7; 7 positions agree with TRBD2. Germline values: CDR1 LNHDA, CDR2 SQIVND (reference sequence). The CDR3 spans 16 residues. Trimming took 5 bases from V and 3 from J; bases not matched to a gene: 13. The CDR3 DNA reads TGTGCCAGTAGTGGAACGAGGGAGGGCGGGAACTACGAGCAGTACTTC. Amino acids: CASSGTREGGNYEQYF.

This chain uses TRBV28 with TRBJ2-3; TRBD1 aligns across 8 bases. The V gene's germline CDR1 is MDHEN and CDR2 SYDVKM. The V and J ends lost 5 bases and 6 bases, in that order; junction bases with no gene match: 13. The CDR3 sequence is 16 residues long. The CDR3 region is CASSPIPRGRRDTQYF. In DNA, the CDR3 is TGTGCCAGCAGTCCGATCCCCAGGGGGCGCAGGGATACGCAGTATTTT.

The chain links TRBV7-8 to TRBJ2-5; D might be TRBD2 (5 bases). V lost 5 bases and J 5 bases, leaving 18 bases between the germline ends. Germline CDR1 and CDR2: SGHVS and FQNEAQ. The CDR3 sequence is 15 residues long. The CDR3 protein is CASSISSALWETQYF. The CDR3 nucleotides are TGTGCCAGCAGCATCAGTAGCGCCCTCTGGGAGACCCAGTACTTC. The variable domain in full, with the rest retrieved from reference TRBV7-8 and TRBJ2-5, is GAGVSQSPRYKVAKRGQDVALRCDPISGHVSLFWYQQALGQGPEFLTYFQNEAQLDKSGLPSDRFFAERPEGSVSTLKIQRTQQEDSAVYLCASSISSALWETQYFGPGTRLLVL.